This passage covers 24 T cell receptor beta chains from one sample sequenced in a study of blood T cell repertoires in COVID-19. This table comes from immunoSEQ multiplex PCR, and its TCRdb copy is limited to in-frame clones, with some not included. The sample lists over 250,000 clones, roughly nine tenths occurring once. The specimen was PBMCs or T cells enriched from blood (not recorded which). The source of these receptors is a man aged 60-69 years who had recovered from COVID-19.

The gene calls are TRBV7-2 and TRBJ1-1; 7 bases agree with TRBD1. CDR1 and CDR2 (germline): SGHTA, FQGNSA. Losses at the gene ends were 1 base for V and 13 bases for J; bases not matched to a gene: 9. The CDR3 contains 13 residues. Here the CDR3 reads CASSLGRGTICFF. As DNA, the CDR3 is TGTGCCAGCAGCTTAGGCAGGGGGACGATATGTTTCTTT.

The genes are TRBV5-4 and TRBJ1-2, with 7 bases identical to TRBD1. The CDR3 extends over 14 amino acids. After removal of 0 bases from V and 3 bases from J, the junction contained 2 bases not matched to a gene. Germline loops: CDR1 SGHNT, CDR2 YYREEE (reference sequence). CDR3 region: CASSLAGGDYGYTF. The CDR3 nucleotides read TGTGCCAGCAGCTTGGCAGGGGGTGACTATGGCTACACCTTC. Variable domain in full (rest from reference TRBV5-4 and TRBJ1-2): ETGVTQSPTHLIKTRGQQVTLRCSSQSGHNTVSWYQQALGQGPQFIFQYYREEENGRGNFPPRFSGLQFPNYSSELNVNALELDDSALYLCASSLAGGDYGYTFGSGTRLTVV.

This clone occurred once. The chain joins TRBV2 to TRBJ2-7; TRBD2 matches at 9 bases. Germline V gives CDR1 SNHLY, CDR2 FYNNEI. V dropped 4 bases and J dropped 6; count of bases not matched to a gene: 7. The CDR3 loop spans 14 amino acids. The CDR3: CASSGTSVYSEQYF. DNA of the CDR3: TGTGCCAGCAGTGGGACTAGCGTATACTCCGAGCAGTACTTC. Combining the CDR3 with reference TRBV2 and TRBJ2-7 gives the whole variable domain EPEVTQTPSHQVTQMGQEVILRCVPISNHLYFYWYRQILGQKVEFLVSFYNNEISEKSEIFDDQFSVERPDGSNFTLKIRSTKLEDSAMYFCASSGTSVYSEQYFGPGTRLTVT.

The rearrangement joins TRBV29-1 to TRBJ1-4; TRBD1 is a possible D gene (6 bases). This CDR3 contains 13 residues. Germline V gene data show CDR1 as SQVTM and CDR2 as ANQGSEA. V was cut by 6 bases and J by 3 bases, with 11 bases left in between. The CDR3 coding sequence is TGCAGCGTCTTACAGGGATCTAATGAAAAACTGTTTTTT. Translating it yields CSVLQGSNEKLFF.

This rearrangement joins TRBV6-5 to TRBJ2-7, with 9 bases fitting TRBD1. V trimming: 2 bases; J trimming: 6 bases; junction bases outside the gene matches: 11. This CDR3 has 16 residues. CDR1 and CDR2 (germline): MNHEY, SVGAGI. The CDR3 spells CASSYTSPGTGLEQYF. The CDR3 nucleotides read TGTGCCAGCAGTTACACCTCACCCGGGACAGGGCTCGAGCAGTACTTC.

The chain links TRBV5-1 to TRBJ1-1; D gene ambiguous. Trimming cost V 3 bases and J 3 bases, with 12 bases left between them. From germline, CDR1 is SGHRS and CDR2 YFSETQ. The CDR3 covers 14 residues. The CDR3 region is CASSWSGDDTEAFF. CDR3 nucleotides: TGCGCCAGCAGCTGGAGCGGCGACGACACTGAAGCTTTCTTT.

This clone turned up a few times. This rearrangement joins TRBV6-5 to TRBJ1-3, with 7 positions matching TRBD1. V was clipped by 6 bases and J by 4 bases; unmatched bases: 3. This CDR3 spans 13 amino acids. Germline V gene data show CDR1 as MNHEY and CDR2 as SVGAGI. DNA of the CDR3: TGTGCCAGCAGCGGGACAGCCGGAAACACCATATATTTT. Translating gives CASSGTAGNTIYF.

This clone was observed a handful of times. V and J are TRBV11-3 and TRBJ2-2; possibly TRBD1 for D (5 bases). The V end lost 2 bases, the J end lost 0 bases, and 10 bases lay between the germline ends. The V gene's germline CDR1 is SGHNT and CDR2 YENEEA. The CDR3 sequence is 16 residues long. The CDR3 DNA is TGTGCCAGCAGCTTACTCCAGGGCGCGAACACCGGGGAGCTGTTTTTT. Translation: CASSLLQGANTGELFF.

The genes are TRBV11-3 and TRBJ1-1; D is uncertain. The germline V gene has CDR1 SGHNT and CDR2 YENEEA. The CDR3 covers 8 residues. V gave up 9 bases and J gave up 10 bases, with 6 bases separating them. The CDR3 DNA reads as TGTGCCAGACTCTCAGCTTTCTTT. Protein product: CARLSAFF.

The chain joins TRBV19 to TRBJ1-2; TRBD1 aligns across 9 bases. This CDR3 is 13 amino acids long. Germline V lookup: CDR1 LNHDA, CDR2 SQIVND (reference sequence). V shed 4 bases and J 7 bases; nucleotides not matched to a gene: 4. The CDR3 DNA follows: TGTGCCAGTAGTACACAGGGGGCTGGTGGCTACACCTTC. Translated, it gives CASSTQGAGGYTF. Filled out from reference TRBV19 and TRBJ1-2, the complete variable domain reads DGGITQSPKYLFRKEGQNVTLSCEQNLNHDAMYWYRQDPGQGLRLIYYSQIVNDFQKGDIAEGYSVSREKKESFPLTVTSAQKNPTAFYLCASSTQGAGGYTFGSGTRLTVV.

DNA of the CDR3: TGTGCCACCAGCCTGGGGCCCACAGATACGCAGTATTTT. This gives the protein CATSLGPTDTQYF. This chain joins TRBV24-1 and TRBJ2-3; possible D gene TRBD1, 5 bases. Germline V gives CDR1 KGHDR, CDR2 SFDVKD. Trimming took off 7 bases at V and 2 bases at J, with 9 bases between the two ends. The length of the CDR3 is 13 residues.

The chain couples TRBV7-2 to TRBJ2-1; D is ambiguous. CDR1 and CDR2 (germline): SGHTA, FQGNSA. This CDR3 has 13 amino acids. V dropped 1 base and J dropped 5 bases, with 6 bases sitting between them. The CDR3 sequence: CASSLVQNNEQFF. Here the CDR3 DNA reads TGTGCCAGCAGCTTAGTACAAAACAATGAGCAGTTCTTC.

The rearrangement uses TRBV6-5 and TRBJ1-1; D is unclear. V lost 7 bases, J lost 4 bases, and 10 bases lay in between. From germline, CDR1 is MNHEY and CDR2 SVGAGI. CDR3 length: 12 residues. Here the CDR3 DNA reads TGTGCCAGCAAGTTTCCGGGCACTGAAGCTTTCTTT. It specifies CASKFPGTEAFF.

This chain joins TRBV4-2 and TRBJ2-1, with D uncertain. The CDR3 extends over 12 amino acids. The V and J ends lost 1 base and 12 bases respectively, with 10 bases between them. The germline CDR1 and CDR2 sequences are LGHNA and YNFKEQ. Here the CDR3 reads CASSQVLERQFF. CDR3 bases: TGTGCCAGCAGCCAAGTCTTGGAGCGGCAGTTCTTC.

This chain joins TRBV3-1 (or the pseudogene TRBV3-2) and TRBJ1-3; D gene unclear. The CDR3 contains 16 residues. Per the germline V gene, CDR1 is LGHDT and CDR2 is YNNKEL (reference sequence). Trimming took off 4 bases at V and 0 bases at J, with 13 bases between the two ends. The CDR3 reads CASSPTSGGSGNTIYF. Written as DNA, the CDR3 is TGTGCCAGCAGCCCAACCTCAGGAGGCTCTGGAAACACCATATATTTT.

J is TRBJ1-2 and V is TRBV2; D call uncertain. V lost 6 bases to trimming and J lost 6 bases, with 14 bases between them. The CDR3 runs to 13 residues. From germline, CDR1 is SNHLY and CDR2 FYNNEI. The CDR3 nucleotides are TGTGCCAGCAGCCGAAATGTTGAGGATGGCTACACCTTC. Its translation is CASSRNVEDGYTF.

The CDR3 spells CASRPQGQVTGELFF. The CDR3 bases are TGTGCCAGCAGGCCCCAGGGGCAGGTTACCGGGGAGCTGTTTTTT. The chain uses TRBV7-9 and TRBJ2-2, with a possible D match to TRBD1 (6 bases). From germline, CDR1 is SEHNR and CDR2 FQNEAQ (reference sequence). This CDR3 is built from 15 residues. V lost 6 bases to trimming and J lost 5 bases, with 16 bases between them.

The chain links TRBV5-1 to TRBJ1-3, with 8 bases lining up with TRBD1. Unmatched junction bases numbered 8, after V lost 3 bases and J lost 0 bases. Germline CDR1 is SGHRS and CDR2 is YFSETQ. The CDR3 is 17 amino acids. The CDR3 DNA reads as TGCGCCAGCAGCTGGGGAACCGGGACAGGCTCTGGAAACACCATATATTTT. As protein: CASSWGTGTGSGNTIYF.

This chain uses TRBV9 with TRBJ1-4; 11 positions match TRBD1. Germline V gene sequence: CDR1 SGDLS, CDR2 YYNGEE. The V segment lost 1 base and the J segment 0 bases; nucleotides outside the gene matches: 11. There are 20 residues in the CDR3. CDR3 loop: CASSVRDRGSLWATNEKLFF. In DNA, the CDR3 is TGTGCCAGCAGCGTAAGGGACAGGGGGTCCCTATGGGCAACTAATGAAAAACTGTTTTTT.

The chain joins TRBV6-5 to TRBJ1-5; D is possibly TRBD1 (6 bases). Germline-derived CDR1 and CDR2 are MNHEY and SVGAGI. The CDR3 loop spans 14 amino acids. V lost 6 bases, J lost 4 bases, and 13 bases lay in between. CDR3: CASSAGQTNQPQHF. The CDR3 region has the DNA TGTGCCAGCAGCGCAGGACAGACTAATCAGCCCCAGCATTTT.

This chain links TRBV5-1 with TRBJ2-1, with 7 nucleotides matching TRBD1. This CDR3 has 16 amino acids. Germline-derived CDR1 and CDR2 are SGHRS and YFSETQ. The V and J ends lost 2 bases and 2 bases, in that order; junction bases with no gene match: 7. CDR3 sequence: CASSFSGTAAYNEQFF. The DNA of the CDR3 is TGCGCCAGCAGCTTTTCCGGGACAGCTGCCTACAATGAGCAGTTCTTC.

The chain carries TRBV6-8 and TRBJ1-3; D might be TRBD1 (5 bases). The germline V gene encodes CDR1 MNHGY and CDR2 SAAAGT. Trimming removed 6 bases at V and 0 bases at J, with 9 bases between. CDR3 length: 14 amino acids. The CDR3: CASRGRNSGNTIYF. The CDR3 DNA reads TGTGCCAGCAGGGGGCGGAACTCTGGAAACACCATATATTTT.

The chain couples TRBV29-1 to TRBJ2-3, with 8 bases that match TRBD1. CDR3 length equals 14 residues. The V and J ends lost 1 base and 2 bases, in that order; junction bases with no gene match: 2. CDR1 is SQVTM, CDR2 ANQGSEA, per germline. CDR3 in amino acids: CSVEGQGYTDTQYF. CDR3 in DNA: TGCAGCGTTGAAGGACAGGGGTACACAGATACGCAGTATTTT.

The chain is built from TRBV4-2 and TRBJ2-7; 9 positions agree with TRBD2. The junction had 7 bases not matched to a gene; V was cut back by 1 base and J by 0 bases. Germline CDR1 is LGHNA and CDR2 is YNFKEQ. The CDR3 covers 17 residues. The CDR3 region is CASSQVGAGGSSYEQYF. The CDR3 bases are TGTGCCAGCAGCCAAGTGGGTGCGGGAGGGAGCTCCTACGAGCAGTACTTC.